Listed below are T cell receptor beta chains from one sample, sequenced in a study of CD8 T cells in ankylosing spondylitis. Via MiXCR, TCRdb re-called the 5' RACE reads, giving one row per CDR3 protein. The sample lists about 400,000 distinct CDR3 sequences; 20% to 25% were seen once. The sequenced sample was blood, either unsorted or a sorted T cell fraction (not recorded which). These receptors originate from a male donor with ankylosing spondylitis. Each CDR3 is given with its conserved first and last residue. The order of the fields is CDR3 DNA, CDR3 protein, D gene, CDR3 length, clone size, J gene, V gene. A D gene is named only where the DNA matches it firmly. Where a row states a size, it is once, few, many or the class of an expanded clone; other rows omit it.

TGCGCCAGCAGCCCCGCCAGGGGGAATGAGCAGTTCTTC CASSPARGNEQFF TRBD1 13 NA TRBJ2-1 TRBV5-1
TGTGCCAGCAGCTTAGCCCCAGAAATCGTGGCTTTCTTT CASSLAPEIVAFF NA 13 few TRBJ1-1 TRBV11-2
TGTGCCAGCAGGCGCGGACAGGGGGCCGAGCAGTACTTC CASRRGQGAEQYF TRBD1 13 NA TRBJ2-7 TRBV28
TGCGCCAGCAGCCCGGGGCAGGGGCTTAATGAAAAACTGTTTTTT CASSPGQGLNEKLFF NA 15 NA TRBJ1-4 TRBV5-1
TGTGCCAGCGGGGGGACTAGCGTTTACAATGAGCAGTTCTTC CASGGTSVYNEQFF TRBD2 14 many TRBJ2-1 TRBV2
TGTGCCAGCAGCTCCCCTAGTAGACAAGAGACCCAGTACTTC CASSSPSRQETQYF NA 14 many TRBJ2-5 TRBV7-6
TGTGCCAGCAGTCAATTCTCCGGGGAGTACAATGAGCAGTTCTTC CASSQFSGEYNEQFF NA 15 few TRBJ2-1 TRBV28
TGTGCCACCAGCAGAGTAATCGGGAGCCGCAATGAGCAGTTCTTC CATSRVIGSRNEQFF NA 15 many TRBJ2-1 TRBV15
TGTGCCAGCAGCTTAGTCGCAGGGAGGAACAATGAGCAGTTCTTC CASSLVAGRNNEQFF NA 15 NA TRBJ2-1 TRBV7-2
TGTGCCAGCAGGGGGGCTAGCGGGAGGACAGATACGCAGTATTTT CASRGASGRTDTQYF TRBD2 15 NA TRBJ2-3 TRBV2
TGCAGTGCTAGGCGGGGCAGCGGGATCCTAGGGGAGACCCAGTACTTC CSARRGSGILGETQYF TRBD2 16 NA TRBJ2-5 TRBV20-1
TGTGCCAGCAGCGTCCTAGCGGGAGCGGTGGCCGATACGCAGTATTTT CASSVLAGAVADTQYF TRBD2 16 few TRBJ2-3 TRBV7-9
TGCAGTGCCCGAGCGACAGGGCGGACTGAAGCTTTCTTT CSARATGRTEAFF TRBD1 13 NA TRBJ1-1 TRBV20-1
TGCGCCAGCAGTTGGGGGGAACTCTCCAGGGATGAAAAACTGTTTTTT CASSWGELSRDEKLFF NA 16 few TRBJ1-4 TRBV5-1
TGTGCCAGCAGCCCGGGACTAGCGGGCACCGGGGAGCTGTTTTTT CASSPGLAGTGELFF TRBD2 15 many TRBJ2-2 TRBV12-3/TRBV12-4
TGTGCCACCAGTGATACGACTACCGGGACAGCATTCAATGAGCAGTTCTTC CATSDTTTGTAFNEQFF TRBD1 17 NA TRBJ2-1 TRBV24-1
TGTGCCAGCAGCCAAGGGGCACTATATGCCTACGAGCAGTACTTC CASSQGALYAYEQYF NA 15 NA TRBJ2-7 TRBV3-1
TGCAGTGCTAGAGTGGACAGGGGGAACCAGCCCCAGCATTTT CSARVDRGNQPQHF TRBD1 14 NA TRBJ1-5 TRBV20-1
TGTGCCAGCAGCATGAGACTAGCGGGACTGGATACGCAGTATTTT CASSMRLAGLDTQYF TRBD2 15 NA TRBJ2-3 TRBV7-6
TGTGCCAGCAAACCGGGACTCCCGATCTACGAGCAGTACTTC CASKPGLPIYEQYF NA 14 NA TRBJ2-7 TRBV12-3/TRBV12-4
TGCGCCAGCAGCTCGGACATCCAGGATAATTCACCCCTCCACTTT CASSSDIQDNSPLHF NA 15 NA TRBJ1-6 TRBV5-1
TGTGCCAGCAGCTTAACCGGCGGGACCCAGTACTTC CASSLTGGTQYF NA 12 NA TRBJ2-5 TRBV7-2
TGTGCCAGCTCACCACCATACACATCCTACGAGCAGTACTTC CASSPPYTSYEQYF NA 14 NA TRBJ2-7 TRBV18
TGTGCCAGCGGTTATAATTCACCCCTCCACTTT CASGYNSPLHF NA 11 many TRBJ1-6 TRBV7-9
TGTGCCAGCAGCAAAGAATGGGACAGGCTGGTTCACTCTGGGGCCAACGTCCTGACTTTC CASSKEWDRLVHSGANVLTF NA 20 NA TRBJ2-6 TRBV21-1
TGTGCCAGCAGCCAAAGGGGGTACAATCAGCCCCAGCATTTT CASSQRGYNQPQHF NA 14 few TRBJ1-5 TRBV3-1
TGTGCCAGCAGTTTAGGTAGACATCAGCCCCAGCATTTT CASSLGRHQPQHF NA 13 NA TRBJ1-5 TRBV12-3/TRBV12-4
TGTGCCAGCAGTTCTCGGGTAGCGAGGGCTCAAGAGACCCAGTACTTC CASSSRVARAQETQYF NA 16 NA TRBJ2-5 TRBV28
TGTGCCAGCAGCCAACGACTGGCTGCGGGGGAGCAGTACTTC CASSQRLAAGEQYF NA 14 NA TRBJ2-7 TRBV9
TGCAGTGCTTCCCGGGAGGGCCGAACCGGGGAGCTGTTTTTT CSASREGRTGELFF TRBD2 14 few TRBJ2-2 TRBV20-1
TGTGCCATCAGTGAGTCGAGTAAGGTTTACGCTTTCTTT CAISESSKVYAFF NA 13 few TRBJ1-1 TRBV10-3
TGTGCCAGCCTTTCAGAGAACACTGAAGCTTTCTTT CASLSENTEAFF NA 12 few TRBJ1-1 TRBV18
TGTGCCATCAGTGTCGGGGGACATAATGGCTACACCTTC CAISVGGHNGYTF NA 13 NA TRBJ1-2 TRBV10-3
TGTGCCAGCAGTCTACTAGCGGGAGGGCCAGATACGCAGTATTTT CASSLLAGGPDTQYF TRBD2 15 NA TRBJ2-3 TRBV6-5
TGCGCCAGCAGCTTGGAAGGGGACTCCTACGAGCAGTACTTC CASSLEGDSYEQYF NA 14 NA TRBJ2-7 TRBV5-1
TGTGCCAGCAGCCAAGTCGGGGGACCGTACCAAGAGACCCAGTACTTC CASSQVGGPYQETQYF NA 16 NA TRBJ2-5 TRBV4-2
TGTGCCACCAGCAGGAGCGGGAGCGCAGATACGCAGTATTTT CATSRSGSADTQYF TRBD2 14 NA TRBJ2-3 TRBV15
TGTGCCAGCAGTTTTTTCTACAATGAGCAGTTCTTC CASSFFYNEQFF NA 12 NA TRBJ2-1 TRBV12-3/TRBV12-4
TGCAGCGTTCGAGTACCGGGACAAAGGTCGGGGTCCCAGCATTTT CSVRVPGQRSGSQHF NA 15 few TRBJ1-5 TRBV29-1
TGCAGTGCTAGAGGGGGAGGAACTAGCGGGGGCCTTAGCCTCTACGAGCAGTACTTC CSARGGGTSGGLSLYEQYF TRBD2 19 NA TRBJ2-7 TRBV20-1
TGCGCCAGCAGCTTGGGACCCGGGACTAGCGGGTTTTACGAGCAGTACTTC CASSLGPGTSGFYEQYF TRBD2 17 few TRBJ2-7 TRBV5-1
TGTGCCAGCAGCCAAGATTTAGCCCGACTAGCGGGAGGTGAGCAGTTCTTC CASSQDLARLAGGEQFF TRBD2 17 NA TRBJ2-1 TRBV3-1